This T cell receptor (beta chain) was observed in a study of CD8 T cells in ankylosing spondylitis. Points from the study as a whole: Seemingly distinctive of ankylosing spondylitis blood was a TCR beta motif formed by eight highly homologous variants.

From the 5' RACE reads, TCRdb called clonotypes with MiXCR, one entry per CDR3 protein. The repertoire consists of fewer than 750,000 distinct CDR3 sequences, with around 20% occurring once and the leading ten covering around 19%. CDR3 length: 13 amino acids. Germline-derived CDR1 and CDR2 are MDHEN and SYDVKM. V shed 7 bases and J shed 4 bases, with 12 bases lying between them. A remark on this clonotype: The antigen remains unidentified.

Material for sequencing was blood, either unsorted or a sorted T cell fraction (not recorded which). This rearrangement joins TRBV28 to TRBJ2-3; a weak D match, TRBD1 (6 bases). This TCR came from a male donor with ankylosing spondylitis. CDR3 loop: CASKQGGADTQYF. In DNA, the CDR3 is TGTGCCAGCAAACAGGGTGGAGCAGATACGCAGTATTTT.